These 10 T cell receptor beta chains were sequenced from one sample in a study of T cell changes during pregnancy in multiple sclerosis. Sequencing was performed with immunoSEQ multiplex PCR; in TCRdb, only in-frame clones are kept and a portion is missing. Here the sample spans around 47,000 clones, around 93% being singletons. The specimen comprised CD8+ T cells from peripheral blood mononuclear cells, sampled in the first trimester of pregnancy. The source of these receptors is a female donor with multiple sclerosis, enrolled in a pregnancy study.

The chain employs TRBV19 and TRBJ2-3, with D perhaps matching TRBD2 (5 bases). Germline V gene sequence: CDR1 LNHDA, CDR2 SQIVND (reference sequence). CDR3 length: 14 amino acids. The germline V and J ends were trimmed by 0 bases and 4 bases, with 8 bases remaining between them. The CDR3 region is CASSIDAGADTQYF. As DNA, the CDR3 is TGTGCCAGTAGTATAGACGCGGGCGCAGATACGCAGTATTTT.

The J gene is TRBJ2-7, the V gene TRBV16, with 9 nucleotides matching TRBD1. Per the germline V gene, CDR1 is KGHSY and CDR2 is FQNENV. CDR3 length: 16 residues. The V gene end was trimmed by 2 bases and the J gene end by 2 bases; junction bases not matched to a gene: 7. This chain's CDR3 is CASSQPDRGLPYEQYF. The CDR3 coding sequence is TGTGCCAGCAGCCAACCGGACAGGGGTCTACCCTACGAGCAGTACTTC.

CDR3 in DNA: TGTGCCATCAACGATAGACAGGGGGCATACGAGCAGTACTTC. Translating gives CAINDRQGAYEQYF. The chain has TRBV10-3 and TRBJ2-7; TRBD1 matches 10 bases. The V gene end was trimmed by 7 bases and the J gene end by 4 bases; junction bases not matched to a gene: 7. This CDR3 region has 14 residues. CDR1 ENHRY and CDR2 SYGVKD come from the germline V gene.

This sequence joins TRBV7-2 and TRBJ2-1; TRBD2 matches 10 bases. V lost 0 bases and J lost 0; bases outside the gene matches: 2. CDR3 length equals 17 residues. The germline CDR1 and CDR2 sequences are SGHTA and FQGNSA. The CDR3 protein is CASSLAASGGSYNEQFF. The CDR3 DNA follows: TGTGCCAGCAGCTTAGCGGCTAGCGGGGGCTCCTACAATGAGCAGTTCTTC.

V usage is TRBV6-5 and J usage is TRBJ2-7; perhaps TRBD1 as D (6 bases). The CDR3 runs to 13 residues. Germline assignment: CDR1 MNHEY and CDR2 SVGAGI. Trimming took off 4 bases at V and 2 bases at J, with 9 bases between the two ends. The CDR3: CASSWGHPYEQYF. For the CDR3, the DNA is TGTGCCAGCAGTTGGGGACATCCCTACGAGCAGTACTTC.

J is TRBJ1-5 and V is TRBV6-6, with a possible D match to TRBD1 (6 bases). Per the germline V gene, CDR1 is MNHNY and CDR2 is SVGAGI (reference sequence). The length of the CDR3 is 14 residues. V lost 2 bases and J lost 5, with 10 bases in between. Written as DNA, the CDR3 is TGTGCCAGCAGTTACCTGTCAGGGGATCAGCCCCAGCATTTT. This codes for CASSYLSGDQPQHF.

This clone was recorded only once. The chain combines TRBV10-3 with TRBJ2-4; 10 bases line up with TRBD1. J was trimmed by 4 bases and V by 8 bases; bases with no gene match: 2. Germline CDR1 reads ENHRY; CDR2 reads SYGVKD. The CDR3 sequence is 13 residues long. CDR3 residues: CAIGQGEKNIQYF. In nucleotides, the CDR3 is TGTGCCATCGGACAGGGGGAGAAAAACATTCAGTACTTC.

The chain uses TRBV25-1 and TRBJ1-2; D is unclear. The CDR3 contains 13 residues. Germline CDR1 is MGHDK and CDR2 is SYGVNS. The V and J ends lost 4 bases and 5 bases respectively, with 11 bases between them. CDR3 protein: CASSAGLSYGYTF. The DNA for the CDR3 is TGTGCCAGCAGTGCCGGACTTAGTTATGGCTACACCTTC.

This clone was found once. The chain is built from TRBV27 and TRBJ2-7; possibly TRBD1 for D (6 bases). Trimming shortened V by 2 bases and J by 1 base, and 9 bases separated the two germline ends. The CDR3 has 14 amino acids. Germline CDR1 and CDR2: MNHEY and SMNVEV (reference sequence). This CDR3 is CASSLGQISYEQYF. Written as DNA, the CDR3 is TGTGCCAGCAGTTTAGGACAGATATCCTACGAGCAGTACTTC.

J is TRBJ2-1 and V is TRBV27, with 7 bases matching TRBD2. The V gene end was trimmed by 0 bases and the J gene end by 6 bases; junction bases not matched to a gene: 5. Looked up from germline, CDR1 is MNHEY and CDR2 is SMNVEV (reference sequence). The CDR3 totals 15 residues. In nucleotides, the CDR3 is TGTGCCAGCAGTTTATCTAGCGGGCATTCCAATGAGCAGTTCTTC. Its translation: CASSLSSGHSNEQFF.